Listed below are T cell receptor beta chains from one sample, sequenced in a study of human T cells and chemical hapten exposure. TCRdb re-derived calls from the RACE reads in MiXCR, one entry per CDR3 protein. The table has tens of thousands of distinct CDR3 sequences, 6.6% seen once. This specimen consisted of whole blood, obtained in connection with sensitization to the hapten diphenylcyclopropenone (DPC). These receptors were obtained from a woman aged 25 to 39 with alopecia areata. Some clones in this sample may be carry-over from other donors' samples. Each CDR3 is given with its conserved first and last residue. A D gene is named only where the DNA matches it firmly. Clone size is stated in some rows and not others, as once, few, many or a class when expanded.

D gene: NA; J gene: TRBJ2-3; V gene: TRBV6-6; clone size: many; CDR3 DNA: TGTGCCAGCAGTTACGATGCGGGAAGCACAGATACGCAGTATTTT; CDR3 protein: CASSYDAGSTDTQYF
D gene: NA; J gene: TRBJ1-1; V gene: TRBV30; clone size: few; CDR3 DNA: TGTGCCTGGATTCCCGGATTCAACACTGAAGCTTTCTTT; CDR3 protein: CAWIPGFNTEAFF
D gene: NA; J gene: TRBJ1-3; V gene: TRBV20-1; clone size: few; CDR3 DNA: TGCAGTGCGGGGGCAACACAGGGCTCTGGAAACACCATATATTTT; CDR3 protein: CSAGATQGSGNTIYF
D gene: TRBD1; J gene: TRBJ1-4; V gene: TRBV6-1; clone size: NA; CDR3 DNA: TGTGCCAGCAGGACGGGACAGGATAATGAAAAACTGTTTTTT; CDR3 protein: CASRTGQDNEKLFF
D gene: NA; J gene: TRBJ1-3; V gene: TRBV12-2; clone size: NA; CDR3 DNA: TGTGCAAGTCGCATAAAATTAGGGATCCGACGTGGAAACACCATATATTTT; CDR3 protein: CASRIKLGIRRGNTIYF
D gene: TRBD1; J gene: TRBJ2-4; V gene: TRBV12-3/TRBV12-4; clone size: many; CDR3 DNA: TGTGCCAGCAGTTTAGCGCAGGGGGTCCCTGGGGGCTTC; CDR3 protein: CASSLAQGVPGGF
D gene: TRBD1; J gene: TRBJ1-4; V gene: TRBV2; clone size: few; CDR3 DNA: TGTGCCAGCAGTGAGAGGGGGCCCGGCAGGGGGAATGAAAAACTGTTTTTT; CDR3 protein: CASSERGPGRGNEKLFF
D gene: TRBD1; J gene: TRBJ2-7; V gene: TRBV30; clone size: NA; CDR3 DNA: TGTGCCTGGGCCGGGACAGGGTCCTACGAGCAGTACTTC; CDR3 protein: CAWAGTGSYEQYF
D gene: NA; J gene: TRBJ2-2; V gene: TRBV19; clone size: NA; CDR3 DNA: TGTGCCAGTAGCCCAAACGGGGGGCCCGCCACCGGGGAGCTGTTTTTT; CDR3 protein: CASSPNGGPATGELFF
D gene: NA; J gene: TRBJ2-5; V gene: TRBV12-5; clone size: few; CDR3 DNA: TGTGCTAGTGGGATTTACCCAGCCGCGTTACAAGAGACCCAGTACTTC; CDR3 protein: CASGIYPAALQETQYF
D gene: TRBD1; J gene: TRBJ1-4; V gene: TRBV6-5; clone size: few; CDR3 DNA: TGTGCCAGCAGTTACACCCCTCAACGGCCGGGCAGGGGGCAGAATAATGAAAAACTGTTTTTT; CDR3 protein: CASSYTPQRPGRGQNNEKLFF
D gene: NA; J gene: TRBJ1-2; V gene: TRBV2; clone size: many; CDR3 DNA: TGTGCCAGCGATGGGGATGGTAGCCGAAACTATGGCTACACCTTC; CDR3 protein: CASDGDGSRNYGYTF
D gene: NA; J gene: TRBJ2-1; V gene: TRBV18; clone size: many; CDR3 DNA: TGTGCCAGCTCACCACCCCAGCTAGCATCCTACAATGAGCAGTTCTTC; CDR3 protein: CASSPPQLASYNEQFF
D gene: NA; J gene: TRBJ1-2; V gene: TRBV5-1; clone size: many; CDR3 DNA: TGCGCCAGCAGTCCCGATGGAAATGGCTACACCTTC; CDR3 protein: CASSPDGNGYTF
D gene: TRBD1; J gene: TRBJ1-1; V gene: TRBV6-5; clone size: many; CDR3 DNA: TGTGCCAGCAGTACCGGGACAGGGGCCGCTGAAGCTTTCTTT; CDR3 protein: CASSTGTGAAEAFF
D gene: NA; J gene: TRBJ2-1; V gene: TRBV12-3/TRBV12-4; clone size: many; CDR3 DNA: TGTGCCAGCAGCAGGGGAAATGAGCAGTTCTTC; CDR3 protein: CASSRGNEQFF
D gene: NA; J gene: TRBJ2-3; V gene: TRBV18; clone size: many; CDR3 DNA: TGTGCCAGCTCACCATCCGGGCCTAGCACAGATACGCAGTATTTT; CDR3 protein: CASSPSGPSTDTQYF
D gene: NA; J gene: TRBJ2-5; V gene: TRBV12-3/TRBV12-4; clone size: many; CDR3 DNA: TGTGCCAGCCGGGCTTCACTAGGGGGGTTAGAGACCCAGTACTTC; CDR3 protein: CASRASLGGLETQYF
D gene: TRBD1; J gene: TRBJ2-2; V gene: TRBV5-4; clone size: many; CDR3 DNA: TGTGCCAGCAGCTTGACTGTAGGGACAGGGGGTTCCGGGGAGCTGTTTTTT; CDR3 protein: CASSLTVGTGGSGELFF
D gene: TRBD2; J gene: TRBJ2-3; V gene: TRBV18; clone size: many; CDR3 DNA: TGTGCCAGCTCACCTACTAGCGGGGGGGCCACAGATACGCAGTATTTT; CDR3 protein: CASSPTSGGATDTQYF
D gene: NA; J gene: TRBJ1-2; V gene: TRBV6-5; clone size: NA; CDR3 DNA: TGTGCCAGCAGGGACGGACCCTCTAACTATGGCTACACCTTC; CDR3 protein: CASRDGPSNYGYTF
D gene: NA; J gene: TRBJ1-5; V gene: TRBV20-1; clone size: many; CDR3 DNA: TGCAGTGCTCCTCAGCCGGGCCCCCGAGTTGGGCCCGATCAGCCCCAGCATTTT; CDR3 protein: CSAPQPGPRVGPDQPQHF
D gene: NA; J gene: TRBJ2-3; V gene: TRBV27; clone size: many; CDR3 DNA: TGTGCCAGCAGTTACCGGGGGCCCGAGGATACGCAGTATTTT; CDR3 protein: CASSYRGPEDTQYF
D gene: TRBD1; J gene: TRBJ1-6; V gene: TRBV5-1; clone size: NA; CDR3 DNA: TGCGCCAGCAGCTTTGGACCGAGTCAGGGGGACCACCTCCACTTT; CDR3 protein: CASSFGPSQGDHLHF
D gene: NA; J gene: TRBJ1-5; V gene: TRBV2; clone size: few; CDR3 DNA: TGTGCCAGCAGTGAAGGGTCTTATAGCAATCAGCCCCAGCATTTT; CDR3 protein: CASSEGSYSNQPQHF
D gene: NA; J gene: TRBJ2-7; V gene: TRBV2; clone size: many; CDR3 DNA: TGTGCCAGCAGTGTTTTCGTTGAATACGAGCAGTACTTC; CDR3 protein: CASSVFVEYEQYF
D gene: NA; J gene: TRBJ2-1; V gene: TRBV19; clone size: few; CDR3 DNA: TGTGCCAGTAGTACCCATTCGGGCGGGGGCGCCTCCTACAATGAGCAGTTCTTC; CDR3 protein: CASSTHSGGGASYNEQFF
D gene: NA; J gene: TRBJ2-3; V gene: TRBV25-1; clone size: NA; CDR3 DNA: TGTGCCAGCGCCGGCGCAGATACGCAGTATTTT; CDR3 protein: CASAGADTQYF
D gene: NA; J gene: TRBJ1-1; V gene: TRBV19; clone size: few; CDR3 DNA: TGTGCCAGTAGGCAGGGCTGGGACACTGAAGCTTTCTTT; CDR3 protein: CASRQGWDTEAFF
D gene: TRBD1; J gene: TRBJ1-1; V gene: TRBV18; clone size: many; CDR3 DNA: TGTGCCAGCTCACCGTTAAACAGGGGCGAGAACACTGAAGCTTTCTTT; CDR3 protein: CASSPLNRGENTEAFF
D gene: NA; J gene: TRBJ1-6; V gene: TRBV20-1; clone size: many; CDR3 DNA: TGCAGTGCTAGAGAAAGCGGGCGCGGAGTCGATTCACCCCTCCACTTT; CDR3 protein: CSARESGRGVDSPLHF
D gene: TRBD2; J gene: TRBJ2-5; V gene: TRBV5-1; clone size: many; CDR3 DNA: TGCGCCAGCAGCTTGAGGCTAGCGGGGGTGCAAGAGACCCAGTACTTC; CDR3 protein: CASSLRLAGVQETQYF
D gene: TRBD1; J gene: TRBJ1-1; V gene: TRBV3-1; clone size: NA; CDR3 DNA: TGTGCCAGCAGCCGTGAGGACAGGGGGGCTTTCTTT; CDR3 protein: CASSREDRGAFF
D gene: TRBD2; J gene: TRBJ2-2; V gene: TRBV29-1; clone size: few; CDR3 DNA: TGCAGCGTAGTCAACCTGAGAGCGGGGGGGTACCTTGGGGAGCTGTTTTTT; CDR3 protein: CSVVNLRAGGYLGELFF
D gene: TRBD2; J gene: TRBJ2-5; V gene: TRBV11-3; clone size: few; CDR3 DNA: TGTGCCAGCAGCTTAGATCCCGACTGGACTAGCGGGTATCGAGAGACCCAGTACTTC; CDR3 protein: CASSLDPDWTSGYRETQYF
D gene: NA; J gene: TRBJ1-4; V gene: TRBV5-1; clone size: many; CDR3 DNA: TGCGCCAGCAGCTTGGCCCGGGGGGCGGTTAAGGAACTGTTTTTT; CDR3 protein: CASSLARGAVKELFF
D gene: NA; J gene: TRBJ2-7; V gene: TRBV6-2/TRBV6-3; clone size: many; CDR3 DNA: TGTGCCAGCATTCCTATGGGGCAAATCTTCTCCTACGAGCAGTACTTC; CDR3 protein: CASIPMGQIFSYEQYF
D gene: NA; J gene: TRBJ2-3; V gene: TRBV14; clone size: NA; CDR3 DNA: TGTGCCAGCAACCAAGTGGCTTTGGGACCCCCGCAGTATTTT; CDR3 protein: CASNQVALGPPQYF
D gene: NA; J gene: TRBJ1-1; V gene: TRBV5-1; clone size: NA; CDR3 DNA: TGCGCCAGCAGCCTGAAACAGGGCCTGAACACTGAAGCTTTCTTT; CDR3 protein: CASSLKQGLNTEAFF
D gene: NA; J gene: TRBJ1-5; V gene: TRBV5-1; clone size: few; CDR3 DNA: TGCGCCAGCAGCGAGGGCCCGACTGCGATCAATCAGCCCCAGAATTTT; CDR3 protein: CASSEGPTAINQPQNF
D gene: TRBD1; J gene: TRBJ2-5; V gene: TRBV11-2; clone size: many; CDR3 DNA: TGTGCCAGCCGATTGTCGATCCGGGACAGGGAGGAGACCCAGTACTTC; CDR3 protein: CASRLSIRDREETQYF
D gene: NA; J gene: TRBJ1-5; V gene: TRBV12-3/TRBV12-4; clone size: many; CDR3 DNA: TGTGCCAGCAGCCCTAGGCGGTATAGCAATCAGCCCCAGCATTTT; CDR3 protein: CASSPRRYSNQPQHF
D gene: TRBD2; J gene: TRBJ2-7; V gene: TRBV20-1; clone size: many; CDR3 DNA: TGCAGTGCTCGTAGCGGGGGGGCCTCCTACGAGCAGTACTTC; CDR3 protein: CSARSGGASYEQYF